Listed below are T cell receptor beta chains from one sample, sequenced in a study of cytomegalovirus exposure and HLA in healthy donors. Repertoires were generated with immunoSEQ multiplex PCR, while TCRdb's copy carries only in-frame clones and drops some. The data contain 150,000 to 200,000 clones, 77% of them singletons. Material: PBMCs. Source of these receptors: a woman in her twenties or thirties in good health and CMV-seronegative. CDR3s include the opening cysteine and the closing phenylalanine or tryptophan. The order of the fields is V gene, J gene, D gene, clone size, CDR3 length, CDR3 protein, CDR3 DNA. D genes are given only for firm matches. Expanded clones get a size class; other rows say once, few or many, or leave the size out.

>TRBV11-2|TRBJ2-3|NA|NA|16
CASSTGGGGGADTQYF
TGTGCCAGCAGCACTGGGGGAGGCGGAGGCGCAGATACGCAGTATTTT
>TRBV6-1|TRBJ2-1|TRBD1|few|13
CASERQGYNEQFF
TGTGCCAGCGAACGACAGGGCTACAATGAGCAGTTCTTC
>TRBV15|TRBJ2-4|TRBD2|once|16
CATSRDISGGENSQYF
TGTGCCACCAGCAGAGATATTAGCGGGGGCGAAAACAGTCAGTACTTC
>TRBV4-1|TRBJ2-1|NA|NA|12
CASSQGPNEQFF
TGCGCCAGCAGCCAAGGGCCAAATGAGCAGTTCTTC
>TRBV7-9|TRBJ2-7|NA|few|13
CASSSGVRYEQYF
TGTGCCAGCTCTTCAGGGGTCCGCTACGAGCAGTACTTC
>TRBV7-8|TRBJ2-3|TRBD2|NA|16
CASSPGLAGAIDTQYF
TGTGCCAGCAGCCCGGGACTAGCGGGGGCTATAGATACGCAGTATTTT
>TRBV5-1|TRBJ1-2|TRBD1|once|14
CASSLGGQGYGYTF
TGCGCCAGCAGCTTGGGGGGACAGGGTTATGGCTACACCTTC
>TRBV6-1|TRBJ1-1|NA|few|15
CASSESPGGHTEAFF
TGTGCCAGCAGTGAGTCCCCGGGGGGGCACACTGAAGCTTTCTTT
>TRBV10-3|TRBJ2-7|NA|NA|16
CAISEGLSYSPYEQYF
TGTGCCATCAGTGAGGGCCTGTCCTACAGTCCCTACGAGCAGTACTTC
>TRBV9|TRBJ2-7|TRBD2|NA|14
CASSPRGGLYEQYF
TGTGCCAGCAGTCCTCGGGGGGGGCTCTACGAGCAGTACTTC
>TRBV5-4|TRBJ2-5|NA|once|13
CASSPDSGETQYF
TGTGCCAGCAGTCCGGATAGCGGAGAGACCCAGTACTTC
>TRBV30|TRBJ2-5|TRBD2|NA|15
CAWSRTSGGQETQYF
TGTGCCTGGAGTAGGACTAGCGGGGGTCAAGAGACCCAGTACTTC
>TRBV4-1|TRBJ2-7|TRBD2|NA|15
CASSQGLAGSGEQYF
TGCGCCAGCAGCCAAGGGCTAGCGGGCTCTGGAGAGCAGTACTTC
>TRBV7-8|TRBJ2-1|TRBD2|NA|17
CASSSLAGGPLYNEQFF
TGTGCCAGCAGCTCACTAGCGGGGGGCCCTCTCTACAATGAGCAGTTCTTC
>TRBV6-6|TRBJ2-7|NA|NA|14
CASSRTVDSYEQYF
TGTGCCAGCAGTCGGACAGTCGACTCCTACGAGCAGTACTTC